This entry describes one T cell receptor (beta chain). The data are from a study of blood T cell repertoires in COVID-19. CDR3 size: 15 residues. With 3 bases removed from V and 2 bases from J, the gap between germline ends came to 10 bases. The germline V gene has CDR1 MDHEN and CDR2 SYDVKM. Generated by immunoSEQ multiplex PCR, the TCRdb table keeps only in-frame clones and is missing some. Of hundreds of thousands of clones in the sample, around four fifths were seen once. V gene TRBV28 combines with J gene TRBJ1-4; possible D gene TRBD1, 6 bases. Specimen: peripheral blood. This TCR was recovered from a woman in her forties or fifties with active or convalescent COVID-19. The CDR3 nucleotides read TGTGCCAGCAGTTTCCAGGGGCGCACTAATGAAAAACTGTTTTTT. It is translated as CASSFQGRTNEKLFF. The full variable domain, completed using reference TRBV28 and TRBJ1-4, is DVKVTQSSRYLVKRTGEKVFLECVQDMDHENMFWYRQDPGLGLRLIYFSYDVKMKEKGDIPEGYSVSREKKERFSLILESASTNQTSMYLCASSFQGRTNEKLFFGSGTQLSVL.